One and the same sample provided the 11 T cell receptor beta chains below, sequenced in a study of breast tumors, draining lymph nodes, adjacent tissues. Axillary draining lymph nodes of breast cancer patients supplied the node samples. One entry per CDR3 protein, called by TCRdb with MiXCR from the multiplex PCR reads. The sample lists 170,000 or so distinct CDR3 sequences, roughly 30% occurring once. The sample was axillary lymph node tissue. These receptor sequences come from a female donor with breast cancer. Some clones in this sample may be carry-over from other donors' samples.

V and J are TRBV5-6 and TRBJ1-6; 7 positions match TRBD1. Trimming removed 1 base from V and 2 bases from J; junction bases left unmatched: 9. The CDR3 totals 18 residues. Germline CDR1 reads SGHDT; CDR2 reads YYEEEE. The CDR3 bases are TGTGCCAGCAGCTTGTGGCAGGGGGATAGGACCTATAATTCACCCCTCCACTTT. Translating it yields CASSLWQGDRTYNSPLHF.

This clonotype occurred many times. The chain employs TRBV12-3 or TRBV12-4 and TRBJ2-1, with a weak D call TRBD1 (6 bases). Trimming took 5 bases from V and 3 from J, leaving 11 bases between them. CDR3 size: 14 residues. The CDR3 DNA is TGTGCCAGCAGTATCACAGGGTTCTACAATGAGCAGTTCTTC. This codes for CASSITGFYNEQFF.

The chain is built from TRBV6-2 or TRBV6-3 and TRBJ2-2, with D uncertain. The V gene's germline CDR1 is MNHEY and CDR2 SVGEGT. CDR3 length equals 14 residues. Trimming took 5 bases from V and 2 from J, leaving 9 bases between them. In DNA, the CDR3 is TGTGCCAGCAGTCAGGATGGAAACACCGGGGAGCTGTTTTTT. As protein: CASSQDGNTGELFF.

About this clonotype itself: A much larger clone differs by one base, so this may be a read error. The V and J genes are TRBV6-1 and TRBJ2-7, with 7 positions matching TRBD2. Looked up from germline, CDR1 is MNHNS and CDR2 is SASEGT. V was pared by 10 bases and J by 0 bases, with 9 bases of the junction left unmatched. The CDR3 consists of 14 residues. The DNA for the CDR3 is TGTGCCACCGGTCGGGGGGACTCCTCCTACGAGCAGTACTTC. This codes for CATGRGDSSYEQYF.

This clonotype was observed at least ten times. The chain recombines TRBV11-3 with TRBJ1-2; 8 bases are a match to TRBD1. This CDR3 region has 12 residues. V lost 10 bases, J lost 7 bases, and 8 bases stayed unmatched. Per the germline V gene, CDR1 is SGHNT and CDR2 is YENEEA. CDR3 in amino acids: CAIEDRAGGYTF. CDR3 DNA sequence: TGTGCCATAGAGGACAGGGCTGGTGGCTACACCTTC.

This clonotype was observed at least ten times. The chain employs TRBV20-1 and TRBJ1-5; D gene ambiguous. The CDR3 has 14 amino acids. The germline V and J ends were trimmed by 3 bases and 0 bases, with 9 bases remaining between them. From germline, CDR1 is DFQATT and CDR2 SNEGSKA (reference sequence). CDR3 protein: CSASNPYSNQPQHF. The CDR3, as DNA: TGCAGTGCTAGTAATCCTTATAGCAATCAGCCCCAGCATTTT.

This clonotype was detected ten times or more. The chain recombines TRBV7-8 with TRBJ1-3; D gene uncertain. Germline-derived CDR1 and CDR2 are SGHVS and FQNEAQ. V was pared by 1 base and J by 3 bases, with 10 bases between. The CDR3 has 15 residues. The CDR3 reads CASSLGPPRGNTIYF. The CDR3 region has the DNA TGTGCCAGCAGCTTAGGCCCTCCTCGTGGAAACACCATATATTTT.

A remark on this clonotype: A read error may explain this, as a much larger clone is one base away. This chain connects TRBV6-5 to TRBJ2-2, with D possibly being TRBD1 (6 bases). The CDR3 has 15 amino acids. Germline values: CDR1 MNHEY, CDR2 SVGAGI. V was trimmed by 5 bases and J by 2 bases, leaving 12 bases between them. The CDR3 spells CASSHVDSNTGELFF. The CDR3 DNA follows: TGTGCCAGCAGTCACGTGGACAGCAACACCGGGGAGCTGTTTTTT.

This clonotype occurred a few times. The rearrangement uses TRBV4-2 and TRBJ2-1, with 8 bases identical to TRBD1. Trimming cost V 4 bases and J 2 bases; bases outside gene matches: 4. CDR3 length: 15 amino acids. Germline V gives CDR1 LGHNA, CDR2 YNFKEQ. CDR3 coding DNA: TGTGCCAGCAGCCTTGACAGGGGCCCCTACAATGAGCAGTTCTTC. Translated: CASSLDRGPYNEQFF.

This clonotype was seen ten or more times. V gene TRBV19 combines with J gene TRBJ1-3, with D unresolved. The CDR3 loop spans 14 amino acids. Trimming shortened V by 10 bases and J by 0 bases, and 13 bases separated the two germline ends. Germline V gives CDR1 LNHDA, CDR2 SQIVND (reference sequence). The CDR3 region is CATLSQYSGNTIYF. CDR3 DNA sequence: TGTGCCACCCTCTCCCAGTACTCTGGAAACACCATATATTTT. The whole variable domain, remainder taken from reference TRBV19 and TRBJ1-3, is DGGITQSPKYLFRKEGQNVTLSCEQNLNHDAMYWYRQDPGQGLRLIYYSQIVNDFQKGDIAEGYSVSREKKESFPLTVTSAQKNPTAFYLCATLSQYSGNTIYFGEGSWLTVV.

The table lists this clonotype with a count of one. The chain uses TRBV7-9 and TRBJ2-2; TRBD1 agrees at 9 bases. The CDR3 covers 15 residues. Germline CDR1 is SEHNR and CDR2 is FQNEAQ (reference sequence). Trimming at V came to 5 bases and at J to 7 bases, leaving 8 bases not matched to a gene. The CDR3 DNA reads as TGTGCCAGCAGCACGGACAGGGGATTGGTCGGGGAGCTGTTTTTT. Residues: CASSTDRGLVGELFF. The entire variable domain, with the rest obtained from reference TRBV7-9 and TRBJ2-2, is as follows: DTGVSQNPRHKITKRGQNVTFRCDPISEHNRLYWYRQTLGQGPEFLTYFQNEAQLEKSRLLSDRFSAERPKGSFSTLEIQRTEQGDSAMYLCASSTDRGLVGELFFGEGSRLTVL.